The present T cell receptor (beta chain) was sequenced within a study of T cells in women clearing cervical HPV infection. The germline CDR1 and CDR2 sequences are SGHDN and FVKESK. There are 14 residues in the CDR3. V dropped 4 bases and J dropped 7 bases, with 16 bases sitting between them. A note on this clone: Its antigen remains unidentified. Read coverage stops 3 residues before the CDR3 terminus; the germline J gene supplies the remainder.

MY09/MY11 PCR detected cervical HPV DNA; dot-blot assigned genotypes. The repertoire was sequenced with immunoSEQ multiplex PCR; TCRdb's copy has only in-frame clones and lacks some. The sample has tens of thousands of clones. Whole-study results and caveats: Effector/memory and HPV-specific T cells were not isolated, and association timing is unknown.

The source material was blood buffy coat. This sequence was found in a woman aged 18 to 75 with a cervical HPV16 infection that either progressed to CIN3+ or cleared (not recorded which). The chain combines TRBV14 with TRBJ1-2, with D possibly TRBD1 on 5 matching bases. The CDR3 loop reads CASSPGRAVGGYTF. CDR3 DNA, as far as it was read: TGTGCCAGCAGCCCCGGCAGGGCTGTCGGTGGC.